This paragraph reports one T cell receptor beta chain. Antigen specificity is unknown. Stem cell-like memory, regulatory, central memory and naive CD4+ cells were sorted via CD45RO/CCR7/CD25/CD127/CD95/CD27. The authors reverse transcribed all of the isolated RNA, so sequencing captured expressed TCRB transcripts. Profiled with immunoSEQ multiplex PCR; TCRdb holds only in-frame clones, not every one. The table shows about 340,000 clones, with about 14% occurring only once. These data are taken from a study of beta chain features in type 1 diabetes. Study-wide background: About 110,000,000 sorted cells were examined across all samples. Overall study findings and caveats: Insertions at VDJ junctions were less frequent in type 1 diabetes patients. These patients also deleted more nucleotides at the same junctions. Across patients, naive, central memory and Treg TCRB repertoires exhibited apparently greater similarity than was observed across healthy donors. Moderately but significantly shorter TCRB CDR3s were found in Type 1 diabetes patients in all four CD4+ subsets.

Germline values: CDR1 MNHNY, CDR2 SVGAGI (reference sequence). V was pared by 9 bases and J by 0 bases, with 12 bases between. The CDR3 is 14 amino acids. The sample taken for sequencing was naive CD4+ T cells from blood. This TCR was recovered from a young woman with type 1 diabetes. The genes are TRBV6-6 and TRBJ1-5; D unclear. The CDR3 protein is CASANGDSNQPQHF. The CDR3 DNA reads TGTGCCAGTGCTAACGGGGATAGCAATCAGCCCCAGCATTTT.